Shown below are 27 T cell receptor beta chains from a single sample sequenced in a study of cytomegalovirus exposure and HLA in healthy donors. The PCR used 60 Vbeta and 13 Jbeta primers. Some clones are missing from TCRdb's copy, which holds only in-frame ones; the method was immunoSEQ multiplex PCR. The table lists around 93,000 clones, around 73% of them singletons. Material for sequencing was PBMCs. The receptor source for this set is a woman aged 40-49 years in good health and CMV-seronegative.

This clone has just a few counts. V usage is TRBV10-3 and J usage is TRBJ2-1; 7 bases fit TRBD1. Germline V CDR1 and CDR2: ENHRY, SYGVKD. Trimming cost V 10 bases and J 5 bases; bases outside gene matches: 8. The CDR3 consists of 13 residues. CDR3: CASMTGKDNEQFF. CDR3 DNA sequence: TGTGCCAGCATGACAGGGAAGGACAATGAGCAGTTCTTC.

The J gene is TRBJ2-1, the V gene TRBV5-1; the D is unclear. Trimming removed 0 bases at V and 0 bases at J, with 4 bases between. The CDR3 is made up of 14 amino acids. CDR1 is SGHRS, CDR2 YFSETQ, per germline. The CDR3 loop is CASSLGNSYNEQFF. In DNA form, the CDR3 reads TGCGCCAGCAGCTTGGGTAACTCCTACAATGAGCAGTTCTTC. Based on the CDR3 plus reference TRBV5-1 and TRBJ2-1, the full variable domain is KAGVTQTPRYLIKTRGQQVTLSCSPISGHRSVSWYQQTPGQGLQFLFEYFSETQRNKGNFPGRFSGRQFSNSRSEMNVSTLELGDSALYLCASSLGNSYNEQFFGPGTRLTVL.

The sample holds one count of this clone. The chain recombines TRBV6-5 with TRBJ1-2; TRBD1 matches at 8 bases. Germline V gene sequence: CDR1 MNHEY, CDR2 SVGAGI. The junction had 5 bases not matched to a gene; V was cut back by 0 bases and J by 8 bases. The CDR3 spans 14 residues. CDR3 residues: CASSYSRTGRGYTF. The CDR3 DNA sequence: TGTGCCAGCAGTTACTCTCGGACAGGGAGAGGCTACACCTTC.

V is TRBV11-1 and J is TRBJ1-1; 7 bases fit TRBD1. This CDR3 has 15 amino acids. The V gene end was trimmed by 5 bases and the J gene end by 1 base; junction bases not matched to a gene: 7. Germline CDR1 and CDR2: SGHAT and FQDESV (reference sequence). CDR3 in amino acids: CASSLRQGENTEAFF. CDR3 DNA sequence: TGTGCCAGCAGCCTTCGACAGGGAGAGAACACTGAAGCTTTCTTT.

The chain's CDR3 is CASSFVGEVETQYF. CDR3 DNA sequence: TGTGCCAGCAGTTTCGTAGGGGAGGTAGAGACCCAGTACTTC. The V call is TRBV28, the J call TRBJ2-5; D is perhaps TRBD2 (6 bases). The CDR3 consists of 14 residues. Germline assignment: CDR1 MDHEN and CDR2 SYDVKM. The ends were cut back, 3 bases at V and 4 bases at J, with 12 bases in the middle.

This chain joins TRBV6-5 and TRBJ1-2, with 7 nucleotides matching TRBD1. The CDR3 is 13 residues long. J gave up 6 bases and V 5 bases, and 6 bases lay outside the gene matches. CDR1 is MNHEY, CDR2 SVGAGI, per germline. CDR3 protein: CASSLTGSHGYTF. Here the CDR3 DNA reads TGTGCCAGCAGTCTGACAGGGTCCCATGGCTACACCTTC.

The chain has TRBV5-1 and TRBJ2-3, with 13 positions matching TRBD2. J was trimmed by 0 bases and V by 1 base; bases with no gene match: 2. The CDR3 spans 17 residues. Germline assignment: CDR1 SGHRS and CDR2 YFSETQ. The CDR3 sequence: CASSLTSGRASTDTQYF. CDR3 bases: TGCGCCAGCAGCTTGACTAGCGGGAGGGCTAGCACAGATACGCAGTATTTT. Looking up the rest from reference TRBV5-1 and TRBJ2-3 gives the full variable domain: KAGVTQTPRYLIKTRGQQVTLSCSPISGHRSVSWYQQTPGQGLQFLFEYFSETQRNKGNFPGRFSGRQFSNSRSEMNVSTLELGDSALYLCASSLTSGRASTDTQYFGPGTRLTVL.

The chain employs TRBV6-5 and TRBJ2-2; tentatively, D is TRBD1 (5 bases). This CDR3 contains 15 residues. Looked up from germline, CDR1 is MNHEY and CDR2 is SVGAGI. V shed 5 bases and J shed 4 bases, with 14 bases lying between them. CDR3 residues: CASSGRVAGTGELFF. Written as DNA, the CDR3 is TGTGCCAGCAGTGGCAGGGTAGCTGGCACCGGGGAGCTGTTTTTT.

The rearrangement links TRBV2 to TRBJ2-3, with unresolved D. Trimming cost V 5 bases and J 4 bases, with 7 bases left between them. Germline V lookup: CDR1 SNHLY, CDR2 FYNNEI. The CDR3 sequence is 12 residues long. DNA of the CDR3: TGTGCCAGCAGTTTTCAGGCAGATACGCAGTATTTT. Residues: CASSFQADTQYF.

This clone was detected a few times. V usage is TRBV6-5 and J usage is TRBJ1-5; 7 nucleotides agree with TRBD1. The CDR3 extends over 15 amino acids. With 7 bases clipped from V and 2 bases from J, the junction kept 8 bases outside the gene matches. Germline CDR1 is MNHEY and CDR2 is SVGAGI. In DNA form, the CDR3 reads TGTGCCAGCACTCAAACAGGGGAGGGCAATCAGCCCCAGCATTTT. Translating gives CASTQTGEGNQPQHF.

The chain has TRBV6-1 and TRBJ2-5, with D unresolved. Germline loops: CDR1 MNHNS, CDR2 SASEGT. V was shortened by 7 bases and J by 0 bases, with 6 bases between the two germline ends. This CDR3 contains 12 residues. The CDR3 loop reads CASNSYQETQYF. The CDR3 DNA reads as TGTGCCAGCAATTCGTACCAAGAGACCCAGTACTTC.

The chain carries TRBV5-1 and TRBJ1-6; the match to TRBD1 covers 10 bases. CDR3 length: 14 residues. Germline values: CDR1 SGHRS, CDR2 YFSETQ. V shed 4 bases, J shed 9 bases, and the junction held 4 bases outside the gene matches. The CDR3 spells CASSPGQGFSPLHF. CDR3 coding DNA: TGCGCCAGCAGCCCGGGACAGGGGTTTTCACCCCTCCACTTT.

The gene calls are TRBV5-6 and TRBJ2-5, with D perhaps matching TRBD2 (5 bases). V lost 7 bases to trimming and J lost 5 bases, with 15 bases between them. Germline CDR1 reads SGHDT; CDR2 reads YYEEEE. This CDR3 is built from 13 residues. The CDR3 loop is CASESRGVETQYF. The CDR3 region has the DNA TGTGCCAGCGAATCCCGGGGAGTGGAGACCCAGTACTTC.

The gene calls are TRBV6-1 and TRBJ2-7, with 13 bases lining up with TRBD2. V lost 4 bases to trimming and J lost 7 bases; unmatched junction nucleotides: 10. The CDR3 is 16 residues long. Germline lookup yields CDR1 MNHNS and CDR2 SASEGT. CDR3 coding DNA: TGTGCCAGCAGTGTCTCCGGGACTAGCGGGACCTTAGAGCAGTACTTC. The encoded protein is CASSVSGTSGTLEQYF.

The genes are TRBV4-3 and TRBJ2-5; D might be TRBD1 (5 bases). V dropped 1 base and J dropped 2 bases, with 17 bases sitting between them. This CDR3 is built from 17 residues. CDR1 and CDR2 (germline): LGHNA, YSLEER. CDR3 DNA sequence: TGCGCCAGCAGCCAAGGCGTGGGAAAGGGGATGCAAGAGACCCAGTACTTC. Its translation is CASSQGVGKGMQETQYF.

The rearrangement uses TRBV27 and TRBJ1-5; D possibly corresponds to TRBD1 (6 bases). CDR1 is MNHEY and CDR2 is SMNVEV in the germline V gene (reference sequence). This CDR3 is 11 amino acids long. Trimming took 8 bases from V and 10 from J, leaving 12 bases between them. The CDR3 DNA reads TGTGCCAGCGGTGAGACAGGTCCCCAGCATTTT. It codes for CASGETGPQHF.

About this clone itself: One end of the junction varies from germline; a read error may be responsible. The chain combines TRBV15 with TRBJ1-4; 10 bases map to TRBD1. CDR3 size: 16 residues. Germline V gene data show CDR1 as LNHNV and CDR2 as YYDKDF (reference sequence). The CDR3 loop reads CATSGDRGLSNEKLFF. CDR3 bases: TGTGCCACCAGCGGAGACAGGGGGCTGAGTAATGAAAAACTGTTTTTT.

This clone was detected only once. The V and J genes are TRBV5-5 and TRBJ2-5, with D possibly TRBD2 on 6 matching bases. Germline V CDR1 and CDR2: SGHKS, YYEKEE (reference sequence). The CDR3 spans 15 residues. V lost 2 bases, J lost 5 bases, and 16 bases lay in between. CDR3 amino acids: CASSFTRGLGETQYF. Written as DNA, the CDR3 is TGTGCCAGCAGCTTCACGCGGGGCCTCGGGGAGACCCAGTACTTC.

The V gene is TRBV19, the J gene TRBJ2-6; a weak D match, TRBD1 (6 bases). V gave up 1 base and J gave up 2 bases, with 9 bases separating them. The CDR3 covers 16 residues. Germline V gene data show CDR1 as LNHDA and CDR2 as SQIVND (reference sequence). The CDR3 loop reads CASSIVPGAGANVLTF. For the CDR3, the DNA is TGTGCCAGTAGTATAGTCCCAGGGGCTGGGGCCAACGTCCTGACTTTC.

This chain connects TRBV5-1 to TRBJ1-5; D gene unclear. V lost 1 base and J 0 bases, leaving 11 bases between the germline ends. The CDR3 consists of 16 residues. Germline V gene data show CDR1 as SGHRS and CDR2 as YFSETQ. CDR3 residues: CASSLNGETSNQPQHF. In nucleotides, the CDR3 is TGCGCCAGCAGCTTGAACGGGGAAACTAGCAATCAGCCCCAGCATTTT.

This clone showed up just a few times. This sequence joins TRBV11-1 and TRBJ2-5; TRBD2 might be the D (6 bases). CDR1 SGHAT and CDR2 FQDESV come from the germline V gene (reference sequence). CDR3 size: 16 residues. The V end lost 1 base, the J end lost 3 bases, and 15 bases lay between the germline ends. Here the CDR3 reads CASSLGPGVQKETQYF. The CDR3 DNA reads as TGTGCCAGCAGCTTAGGCCCGGGAGTACAAAAAGAGACCCAGTACTTC.

This clone was detected a few times. The V call is TRBV5-1, the J call TRBJ1-1; D uncertain. V shed 1 base and J shed 5 bases, with 12 bases lying between them. The CDR3 loop spans 14 amino acids. The germline V gene has CDR1 SGHRS and CDR2 YFSETQ. The CDR3 region has the DNA TGCGCCAGCAGCTTGAGAAACGGAGTTACTGAAGCTTTCTTT. Protein product: CASSLRNGVTEAFF.

This rearrangement joins TRBV14 to TRBJ2-2; D is uncertain. Germline V gene sequence: CDR1 SGHDN, CDR2 FVKESK. V lost 0 bases to trimming and J lost 7 bases, with 6 bases between them. The CDR3 spans 13 residues. In DNA form, the CDR3 reads TGTGCCAGCAGCCAAGAAATTAACGGGGAGCTGTTTTTT. It specifies CASSQEINGELFF. Based on the CDR3 plus reference TRBV14 and TRBJ2-2, the full variable domain is EAGVTQFPSHSVIEKGQTVTLRCDPISGHDNLYWYRRVMGKEIKFLLHFVKESKQDESGMPNNRFLAERTGGTYSTLKVQPAELEDSGVYFCASSQEINGELFFGEGSRLTVL.

J is TRBJ1-6 and V is TRBV19; D is ambiguous. This CDR3 is built from 14 residues. The germline V gene has CDR1 LNHDA and CDR2 SQIVND (reference sequence). V lost 3 bases to trimming and J lost 8 bases, with 11 bases between them. CDR3 in amino acids: CASSIARSDSPLHF. The CDR3 DNA reads TGTGCCAGTAGTATCGCCCGGTCCGATTCACCCCTCCACTTT. The complete variable domain, with remaining parts taken from reference TRBV19 and TRBJ1-6, reads DGGITQSPKYLFRKEGQNVTLSCEQNLNHDAMYWYRQDPGQGLRLIYYSQIVNDFQKGDIAEGYSVSREKKESFPLTVTSAQKNPTAFYLCASSIARSDSPLHFGNGTRLTVT.

The J gene is TRBJ1-1, the V gene TRBV9; D may be TRBD1 (6 bases). The CDR3 length is 14 residues. The germline V and J ends were trimmed by 4 bases and 3 bases, with 13 bases remaining between them. CDR1 SGDLS and CDR2 YYNGEE come from the germline V gene. The CDR3 DNA sequence: TGTGCCAGCAGCCCCTCGGGGGGGCACACTGAAGCTTTCTTT. Translating it yields CASSPSGGHTEAFF.

CDR3 bases: TGTGCCAGCAGCTTAGCGACTCCTTCCGGGGCCTACGAGCAGTACTTC. Amino acids: CASSLATPSGAYEQYF. The chain couples TRBV7-9 to TRBJ2-7; D may be TRBD2 (5 bases). V was clipped by 0 bases and J by 2 bases, with 14 bases between them. The CDR3 extends over 16 amino acids. CDR1 is SEHNR, CDR2 FQNEAQ, per germline (reference sequence).

The genes are TRBV10-3 and TRBJ2-1, with D unclear. Trimming removed 0 bases at V and 4 bases at J, with 7 bases between. Germline V gives CDR1 ENHRY, CDR2 SYGVKD. This CDR3 comprises 14 residues. The CDR3 DNA reads as TGTGCCATCAGTGAGTCGTCGAGGTACAATGAGCAGTTCTTC. Translated: CAISESSRYNEQFF.